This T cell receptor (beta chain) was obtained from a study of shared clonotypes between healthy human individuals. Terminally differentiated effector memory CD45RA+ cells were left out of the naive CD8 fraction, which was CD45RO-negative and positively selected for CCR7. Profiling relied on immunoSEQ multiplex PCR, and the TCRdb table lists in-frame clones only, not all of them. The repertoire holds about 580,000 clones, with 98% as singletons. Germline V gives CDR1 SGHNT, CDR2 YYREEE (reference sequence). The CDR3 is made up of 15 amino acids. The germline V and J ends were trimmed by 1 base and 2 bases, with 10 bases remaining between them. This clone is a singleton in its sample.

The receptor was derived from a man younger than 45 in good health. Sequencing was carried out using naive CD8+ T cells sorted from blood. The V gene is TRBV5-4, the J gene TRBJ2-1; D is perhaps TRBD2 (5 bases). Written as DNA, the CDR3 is TGTGCCAGCAGCTTGCGGACTGGTCCCTACAATGAGCAGTTCTTC. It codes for CASSLRTGPYNEQFF.